This T cell receptor (beta chain) was identified in a study of CD8 T cells in ankylosing spondylitis. The study, taken as a whole, reports: CD8+ cells made up the disease-linked clones, which were relatively rare in peripheral blood.

Construction of TCR beta libraries was performed using quantitative 5'-RACE with molecular barcodes. TCRdb re-derived calls from the 5' RACE reads in MiXCR, one entry per CDR3 protein. This sample yields 250,000 to 300,000 distinct CDR3 sequences, of which 15% to 20% are seen a single time; around 8% belongs to the top ten. Germline lookup yields CDR1 MNHNS and CDR2 SASEGT. The CDR3 is 16 amino acids. V lost 8 bases, J lost 5 bases, and 10 bases stayed unmatched. As concerns this clonotype: The antigen is not known.

V and J are TRBV6-1 and TRBJ2-2, with 11 bases aligning to TRBD2. What was sequenced was blood, either unsorted or a sorted T cell fraction (not recorded which). This clonotype was sampled from a male donor with ankylosing spondylitis or in good health (not recorded which). The DNA for the CDR3 is TGTGCCAGCGTCTCTAGCGGGAGGACGCTAACCGGGGAGCTGTTTTTT. The encoded protein is CASVSSGRTLTGELFF.